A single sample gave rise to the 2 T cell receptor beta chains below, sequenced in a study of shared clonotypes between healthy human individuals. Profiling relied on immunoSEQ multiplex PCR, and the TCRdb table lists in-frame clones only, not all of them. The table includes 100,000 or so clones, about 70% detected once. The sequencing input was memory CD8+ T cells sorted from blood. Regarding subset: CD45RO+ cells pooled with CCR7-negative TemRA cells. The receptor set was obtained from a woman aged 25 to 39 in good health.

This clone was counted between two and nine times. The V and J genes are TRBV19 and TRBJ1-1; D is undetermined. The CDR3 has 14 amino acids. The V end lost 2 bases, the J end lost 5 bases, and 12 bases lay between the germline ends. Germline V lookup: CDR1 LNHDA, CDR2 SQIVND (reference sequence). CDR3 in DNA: TGTGCCAGTAGTATATGGTCATTGGGGACTGAAGCTTTCTTT. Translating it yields CASSIWSLGTEAFF.

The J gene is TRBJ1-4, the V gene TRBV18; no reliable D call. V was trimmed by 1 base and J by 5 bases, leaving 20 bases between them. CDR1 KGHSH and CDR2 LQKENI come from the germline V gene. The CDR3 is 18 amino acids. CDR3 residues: CASSPRWAFSLLNEKLFF. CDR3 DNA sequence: TGTGCCAGCTCACCACGCTGGGCTTTCTCCCTTCTGAATGAAAAACTGTTTTTT.